This T cell receptor beta chain was retrieved from a study of Ad26.COV2.S vaccination and SARS-CoV-2 variants. Treatment here: around 19 received Ad26.COV2.S at low or high dose, single or two shots; roughly five received placebo; per-sample allocation not given. Sampling was done on day 63 after the first vaccine or placebo injection. TCRdb keeps only in-frame clones here, not all; method: immunoSEQ multiplex PCR. In the table there are roughly 680,000 clones, around 89% of which are singletons. The germline gives CDR1 SEHNR, CDR2 FQNEAQ (reference sequence). With V trimmed by 4 bases and J by 0 bases, 4 bases remained unmatched. The CDR3 is made up of 16 amino acids.

The source of this sequence is a person aged 18-60 years who received the Ad26.COV2.S COVID-19 vaccine or a placebo. The source material was peripheral blood, sampled in a trial of Ad26.COV2.S vaccine versus placebo. This sequence joins TRBV7-9 and TRBJ2-4; TRBD1 matches at 9 bases. This chain's CDR3 is CASSSTGGEAKNIQYF. Written as DNA, the CDR3 is TGTGCCAGCAGCTCCACAGGGGGCGAAGCCAAAAACATTCAGTACTTC.